The subject of this entry is one T cell receptor (beta chain). Its specificity is unknown. The record originates from a study of vaccination effects on CD4 cells after COVID-19. Study background: Each participant received a vaccine that was either BNT162b2 or mRNA-1273, given as two doses.

After expansion with viral peptide pools in the ViraFEST assay, antigen-specific CD4+ T cells were sequenced. Subsequent to roughly 9 days of culture, CD4+ T cells were isolated. Vaccinees lacked prior SARS-CoV-2 infection and tested negative for nucleocapsid antibodies. After 2 million or so PBMC were placed in each well, they were cultured with around 10 IU/ml IL-2 and approximately 9.6 ug/ml peptides. Germline lookup yields CDR1 SGHTA and CDR2 FQGNSA. This CDR3 region has 13 residues. Deletions cut 3 bases from V and 4 bases from J, with 8 bases between. Using immunoSEQ multiplex PCR, the repertoire was profiled, and TCRdb retains in-frame clones only, with some absent. The data contain over 60,000 clones, around 76% of them singletons.

Sample: CD4+ T cells from PBMCs cultured with HCoV-NL63 spike peptides, taken before COVID-19 vaccination. The J gene is TRBJ2-3, the V gene TRBV7-2, with D perhaps matching TRBD2 (6 bases). The TCR comes from a human donor who received a COVID-19 vaccine. The CDR3 protein is CASSLWGADTQYF. CDR3 DNA sequence: TGTGCCAGCAGCTTGTGGGGGGCAGATACGCAGTATTTT. Supplemented by reference TRBV7-2 and TRBJ2-3, the full variable domain reads GAGVSQSPSNKVTEKGKDVELRCDPISGHTALYWYRQSLGQGLEFLIYFQGNSAPDKSGLPSDRFSAERTGGSVSTLTIQRTQQEDSAVYLCASSLWGADTQYFGPGTRLTVL.